Listed here are 23 T cell receptor beta chains from one sample, sequenced in a study of T cells after posttransplantation cyclophosphamide. Method: immunoSEQ multiplex PCR; TCRdb's copy keeps in-frame clones and lacks some. The sample has about 32,000 clones; 80% to 90% are singletons. The sample comprised PBMCs. The source is a middle-aged woman with a blood cancer, CMV-positive, and with a related stem cell donor.

The V and J genes are TRBV6-5 and TRBJ1-1; D is perhaps TRBD1 (5 bases). Per germline, CDR1 MNHEY and CDR2 SVGAGI. This CDR3 is built from 13 residues. V shed 4 bases and J shed 3 bases, with 9 bases lying between them. CDR3 amino acids: CASSSTGYTEAFF. The CDR3 nucleotides read TGTGCCAGCAGTTCCACAGGTTACACTGAAGCTTTCTTT.

DNA of the CDR3: TGTGCCAGCAGTTTCCTTCGGGGGACAGGAGAAACCCGGATTGAATCAGGCAATCAGCCCCAGCATTTT. Protein product: CASSFLRGTGETRIESGNQPQHF. V gene TRBV28 combines with J gene TRBJ1-5; the match to TRBD1 covers 8 bases. The germline CDR1 and CDR2 sequences are MDHEN and SYDVKM. With 3 bases clipped from V and 2 bases from J, the junction kept 27 bases outside the gene matches. The length of the CDR3 is 23 residues. The full variable domain, rest sourced from reference TRBV28 and TRBJ1-5, is DVKVTQSSRYLVKRTGEKVFLECVQDMDHENMFWYRQDPGLGLRLIYFSYDVKMKEKGDIPEGYSVSREKKERFSLILESASTNQTSMYLCASSFLRGTGETRIESGNQPQHFGDGTRLSIL.

This chain links TRBV7-9 with TRBJ2-7; TRBD2 aligns across 8 bases. The CDR3 sequence is 16 residues long. Per germline, CDR1 SEHNR and CDR2 FQNEAQ (reference sequence). The V and J ends lost 5 bases and 0 bases, in that order; junction bases with no gene match: 9. DNA of the CDR3: TGTGCCAGCAGCCACCTAAGCGGGGGCCCCTCCTACGAGCAGTACTTC. Protein product: CASSHLSGGPSYEQYF.

The J gene is TRBJ2-1, the V gene TRBV7-3; TRBD2 matches at 11 bases. Unmatched junction bases numbered 6, after V lost 4 bases and J lost 7 bases. Per germline, CDR1 SGHTA and CDR2 FQGTGA. This CDR3 has 15 residues. CDR3 protein: CASSSYSGGGNEQFF. Written as DNA, the CDR3 is TGTGCCAGCAGCTCGTATAGCGGGGGGGGGAATGAGCAGTTCTTC.

The rearrangement links TRBV2 to TRBJ2-5; D unresolved. Germline V lookup: CDR1 SNHLY, CDR2 FYNNEI. The CDR3 totals 13 residues. Trimming left V 2 bases short and J 5 bases short, with 9 bases between. The CDR3 is CASSEFRLETQYF. The CDR3 nucleotides are TGTGCCAGCAGTGAATTTAGATTGGAGACCCAGTACTTC.

V and J are TRBV15 and TRBJ2-7; 8 bases match TRBD1. The CDR3 extends over 15 amino acids. V shed 3 bases, J shed 0 bases, and the junction held 4 bases outside the gene matches. Germline CDR1 and CDR2: LNHNV and YYDKDF (reference sequence). The CDR3 loop is CATSRDRASSYEQYF. The CDR3 DNA sequence: TGTGCCACCAGCAGGGACAGGGCGAGCTCCTACGAGCAGTACTTC.

The V gene is TRBV5-4, the J gene TRBJ2-7, with D perhaps matching TRBD1 (6 bases). Germline-derived CDR1 and CDR2 are SGHNT and YYREEE (reference sequence). The CDR3 runs 14 residues. V was pared by 0 bases and J by 5 bases, with 12 bases between. The CDR3: CASSLGQARDEQYF. The CDR3 DNA is TGTGCCAGCAGCTTGGGACAGGCAAGGGACGAGCAGTACTTC. The full variable domain, its missing parts supplied by reference TRBV5-4 and TRBJ2-7, is ETGVTQSPTHLIKTRGQQVTLRCSSQSGHNTVSWYQQALGQGPQFIFQYYREEENGRGNFPPRFSGLQFPNYSSELNVNALELDDSALYLCASSLGQARDEQYFGPGTRLTVT.

The rearrangement joins TRBV4-3 to TRBJ2-2, with 10 nucleotides matching TRBD1. Unmatched junction bases numbered 6, after V lost 4 bases and J lost 4 bases. The CDR3 runs to 16 residues. Germline V gene data show CDR1 as LGHNA and CDR2 as YSLEER. The CDR3 DNA reads TGCGCCAGCAGCCTCGACAGGGGGCCGGGCACCGGGGAGCTGTTTTTT. This gives the protein CASSLDRGPGTGELFF.

This clone was seen just once. The rearrangement joins TRBV5-4 to TRBJ2-1; 8 bases match TRBD1. With V trimmed by 0 bases and J by 6 bases, 8 bases remained unmatched. Germline values: CDR1 SGHNT, CDR2 YYREEE (reference sequence). The CDR3 extends over 16 amino acids. The DNA for the CDR3 is TGTGCCAGCAGCTTGGCCAGGGACAGGACTTCCAATGAGCAGTTCTTC. Translation gives CASSLARDRTSNEQFF.

The chain recombines TRBV5-4 with TRBJ2-5, with 10 bases that match TRBD1. The J call is in doubt because the DNA end fits TRBJ2-7 better. This CDR3 is 14 amino acids long. Germline lookup yields CDR1 SGHNT and CDR2 YYREEE (reference sequence). The CDR3 loop is CASSPPGQGYEQYF. As DNA, the CDR3 is TGTGCCAGCAGCCCTCCGGGACAGGGGTACGAGCAGTACTTC.

The V and J genes are TRBV4-2 and TRBJ2-2; unclear D gene. The germline gives CDR1 LGHNA, CDR2 YNFKEQ. The CDR3 is made up of 15 amino acids. V lost 4 bases and J lost 1, with 10 bases in between. The CDR3 DNA is TGTGCCAGCAGCCCGCTACTTGGGAACACCGGGGAGCTGTTTTTT. Translated, it gives CASSPLLGNTGELFF.

This chain uses TRBV10-1 with TRBJ2-2; D gene ambiguous. Trimming took off 5 bases at V and 5 bases at J, with 15 bases between the two ends. Germline CDR1 reads WNHNN; CDR2 reads SYGVQD (reference sequence). The CDR3 spans 15 residues. The CDR3 spells CASSPGVAGTGELFF. For the CDR3, the DNA is TGCGCCAGCAGTCCCGGAGTTGCCGGTACCGGGGAGCTGTTTTTT.

This chain connects TRBV13 to TRBJ2-5; 8 bases align to TRBD1. The V and J ends lost 7 bases and 3 bases, in that order; junction bases with no gene match: 4. The CDR3 runs to 13 residues. The V gene's germline CDR1 is PRHDT and CDR2 FYEKMQ (reference sequence). The CDR3 nucleotides read TGTGCCAGCACCAACAGGGGGGAAGAGACCCAGTACTTC. It encodes CASTNRGEETQYF.

V usage is TRBV5-5 and J usage is TRBJ2-1, with 8 positions matching TRBD1. Trimming at V came to 2 bases and at J to 7 bases, leaving 5 bases not matched to a gene. Germline V CDR1 and CDR2: SGHKS, YYEKEE (reference sequence). The CDR3 has 14 amino acids. This CDR3 reads CASSFRTGTNEQFF. In DNA, the CDR3 is TGTGCCAGCAGCTTCCGGACAGGGACAAATGAGCAGTTCTTC.

The V call is TRBV16, the J call TRBJ1-3; D is undetermined. Germline-derived CDR1 and CDR2 are KGHSY and FQNENV. V was pared by 1 base and J by 5 bases, with 3 bases between. This CDR3 is built from 12 residues. CDR3 in amino acids: CASSQFRNTIYF. The CDR3 nucleotides are TGTGCCAGCAGCCAATTTAGAAACACCATATATTTT. Complete variable domain (other parts from reference TRBV16 and TRBJ1-3): GEEVAQTPKHLVRGEGQKAKLYCAPIKGHSYVFWYQQVLKNEFKFLISFQNENVFDETGMPKERFSAKCLPNSPCSLEIQATKLEDSAVYFCASSQFRNTIYFGEGSWLTVV.

This clone was counted a few times. V is TRBV2 and J is TRBJ1-4; D ambiguous. Germline loops: CDR1 SNHLY, CDR2 FYNNEI. V was clipped by 5 bases and J by 4 bases, with 11 bases between them. This CDR3 region has 14 residues. The CDR3 reads CASSMVRGNEKLFF. CDR3 sequence (DNA): TGTGCCAGCAGTATGGTACGAGGTAATGAAAAACTGTTTTTT.

V and J are TRBV18 and TRBJ1-2; tentative D call: TRBD1 (6 bases). V was shortened by 3 bases and J by 0 bases, with 11 bases between the two germline ends. CDR1 KGHSH and CDR2 LQKENI come from the germline V gene. The CDR3 runs to 15 residues. The CDR3 DNA reads TGTGCCAGCTCACCTTCGGGACACCCTAACTATGGCTACACCTTC. Amino acids: CASSPSGHPNYGYTF. Filled out from reference TRBV18 and TRBJ1-2, the complete variable domain reads NAGVMQNPRHLVRRRGQEARLRCSPMKGHSHVYWYRQLPEEGLKFMVYLQKENIIDESGMPKERFSAEFPKEGPSILRIQQVVRGDSAAYFCASSPSGHPNYGYTFGSGTRLTVV.

The chain links TRBV15 to TRBJ2-5, with 8 positions matching TRBD2. Unmatched junction bases numbered 11, after V lost 5 bases and J lost 3 bases. The CDR3 contains 16 residues. CDR1 and CDR2 (germline): LNHNV, YYDKDF (reference sequence). CDR3 loop: CATSRGLRGGEETQYF. CDR3 sequence (DNA): TGTGCCACCAGCCGCGGGCTCCGGGGGGGAGAAGAGACCCAGTACTTC.

V and J are TRBV5-1 and TRBJ2-2; no clear D gene. The germline gives CDR1 SGHRS, CDR2 YFSETQ. The ends were cut back, 4 bases at V and 7 bases at J, with 20 bases in the middle. The CDR3 covers 16 residues. CDR3: CASSSHSPPASGELFF. For the CDR3, the DNA is TGCGCCAGCAGCAGCCACAGCCCTCCTGCGAGCGGGGAGCTGTTTTTT.

The gene calls are TRBV7-7 and TRBJ2-5; 12 positions agree with TRBD1. CDR3 length: 18 amino acids. V dropped 2 bases and J dropped 5; count of bases not matched to a gene: 12. Looked up from germline, CDR1 is SSHAT and CDR2 is FNYEAQ (reference sequence). The CDR3 coding sequence is TGTGCCAGCAGCTTATATGGGGACAGGGGGCGTCTTCCCGAGACCCAGTACTTC. Its protein product is CASSLYGDRGRLPETQYF.

The gene calls are TRBV2 and TRBJ2-7; 9 bases match TRBD1. Trimming at V came to 4 bases and at J to 2 bases, leaving 6 bases not matched to a gene. Germline lookup yields CDR1 SNHLY and CDR2 FYNNEI. The CDR3 runs 15 residues. The CDR3 region is CASSADRGGTYEQYF. CDR3 coding DNA: TGTGCCAGCAGTGCCGACAGGGGGGGGACCTACGAGCAGTACTTC.

The V and J genes are TRBV10-3 and TRBJ2-2; 10 nucleotides agree with TRBD2. CDR3 length: 16 amino acids. Germline values: CDR1 ENHRY, CDR2 SYGVKD. V shed 6 bases, J shed 2 bases, and the junction held 6 bases outside the gene matches. The CDR3 sequence is CAIRAASGGNTGELFF. CDR3 coding DNA: TGTGCCATCAGAGCCGCTAGCGGGGGTAACACCGGGGAGCTGTTTTTT.

The CDR3 region has the DNA TGCAGTGCTGAAAGGGACAGGGTCGGGCATTTT. Amino acids: CSAERDRVGHF. The chain is built from TRBV20-1 and TRBJ1-5; TRBD1 aligns across 9 bases. The CDR3 covers 11 residues. V gave up 5 bases and J gave up 15 bases; unmatched junction bases: 8. Germline V lookup: CDR1 DFQATT, CDR2 SNEGSKA (reference sequence).